The 12 T cell receptor beta chains in this list originate from one sample, sequenced in a study of T cell responses to AZD1222 COVID-19 vaccine. Measured with immunoSEQ multiplex PCR; TCRdb has only the in-frame clones, and not every one. The sample yields about 100,000 clones, 87% seen once. The sequencing used peripheral blood, collected on day 0 of AZD1222 vaccination. The receptors were gathered from an adult in good health.

The V and J genes are TRBV5-1 and TRBJ2-7, with 9 bases that match TRBD1. Looked up from germline, CDR1 is SGHRS and CDR2 is YFSETQ. V lost 1 base, J lost 2 bases, and 4 bases stayed unmatched. This CDR3 is 15 amino acids long. CDR3 sequence (DNA): TGCGCCAGCAGCTTGATCGGGACAGGGACCTACGAGCAGTACTTC. Residues: CASSLIGTGTYEQYF.

J is TRBJ1-1 and V is TRBV11-2, with 9 bases lining up with TRBD1. J was trimmed by 5 bases and V by 4 bases; bases with no gene match: 2. Germline-derived CDR1 and CDR2 are SGHAT and FQNNGV. This CDR3 has 13 amino acids. This chain's CDR3 is CASSSQGATEAFF. The CDR3 coding sequence is TGTGCCAGCAGCTCACAGGGGGCGACTGAAGCTTTCTTT.

This clone was recorded only once. This CDR3 is CASRETGINQPQHF. CDR3 DNA: TGTGCCAGTAGGGAGACAGGGATCAATCAGCCCCAGCATTTT. This sequence joins TRBV19 and TRBJ1-5; 7 nucleotides align to TRBD1. The germline gives CDR1 LNHDA, CDR2 SQIVND (reference sequence). This CDR3 contains 14 residues. V shed 6 bases, J shed 3 bases, and the junction held 5 bases outside the gene matches.

The chain carries TRBV27 and TRBJ2-1; 10 nucleotides align to TRBD2. The CDR3 length is 13 residues. Unmatched junction bases numbered 6, after V lost 7 bases and J lost 9 bases. Germline loops: CDR1 MNHEY, CDR2 SMNVEV (reference sequence). The CDR3 protein is CASKVSGGSEQFF. The CDR3 nucleotides are TGTGCCAGCAAGGTTAGCGGGGGGTCTGAGCAGTTCTTC.

V is TRBV7-9 and J is TRBJ2-7; D unresolved. CDR1 is SEHNR and CDR2 is FQNEAQ in the germline V gene (reference sequence). This CDR3 has 11 amino acids. V lost 5 bases to trimming and J lost 6 bases, with 8 bases between them. CDR3 in DNA: TGTGCCAGCAGCCAAGGGTTCGAGCAGTACTTC. This sequence encodes CASSQGFEQYF.

This clone was seen a single time. This chain connects TRBV29-1 to TRBJ2-2; 9 bases agree with TRBD1. The J segment lost 7 bases and the V segment lost 4 bases, leaving 10 bases of the junction unmatched. The germline CDR1 and CDR2 sequences are SQVTM and ANQGSEA. The CDR3 consists of 15 residues. The CDR3 reads CSVGFRQGGSGELFF. Here the CDR3 DNA reads TGCAGCGTTGGGTTCCGACAGGGGGGAAGCGGGGAGCTGTTTTTT.

The CDR3 DNA is TGTGCCAGCAGCCCGCGACAGGGGTTGAACACTGAAGCTTTCTTT. This codes for CASSPRQGLNTEAFF. This sequence joins TRBV7-9 and TRBJ1-1; 8 positions agree with TRBD1. J gave up 0 bases and V 5 bases, and 5 bases lay outside the gene matches. The CDR3 is made up of 15 amino acids. CDR1 is SEHNR, CDR2 FQNEAQ, per germline (reference sequence).

The chain couples TRBV27 to TRBJ1-1, with 7 bases matching TRBD1. The CDR3 spans 14 residues. V lost 5 bases, J lost 4 bases, and 7 bases stayed unmatched. CDR1 and CDR2 (germline): MNHEY, SMNVEV (reference sequence). CDR3 amino acids: CASSPDRVVTEAFF. In DNA, the CDR3 is TGTGCCAGCAGTCCCGACAGGGTCGTCACTGAAGCTTTCTTT.

This clone appeared once. The sample has other DNA sequences that encode this CDR3 too. The J gene is TRBJ1-1, the V gene TRBV9, with D unclear. V lost 0 bases and J lost 1, with 4 bases in between. This CDR3 has 13 residues. The germline gives CDR1 SGDLS, CDR2 YYNGEE. The CDR3 bases are TGTGCCAGCAGCGTAGATCAGAACACTGAAGCTTTCTTT. It yields the protein CASSVDQNTEAFF.

The chain couples TRBV9 to TRBJ2-2; D gene uncertain. CDR3 length equals 16 residues. Between the trimmed V and J ends, which lost 0 bases and 3 bases, there was a span of 12 bases. The germline V gene has CDR1 SGDLS and CDR2 YYNGEE. The CDR3 here is CASSVGVETYTGELFF. The CDR3 bases are TGTGCCAGCAGCGTAGGCGTGGAGACTTACACCGGGGAGCTGTTTTTT.

The chain employs TRBV3-1 (or the pseudogene TRBV3-2) and TRBJ2-3; weak D call: TRBD1 (5 bases). Germline loops: CDR1 LGHDT, CDR2 YNNKEL (reference sequence). The CDR3 totals 14 residues. Trimming pared 2 bases from V and 2 bases from J, leaving 8 bases between. The CDR3 coding sequence is TGTGCCAGCAGCCAAAAGACAGACACAGATACGCAGTATTTT. This gives the protein CASSQKTDTDTQYF.

This clone was counted a few times. The gene calls are TRBV28 and TRBJ2-7, with 7 nucleotides matching TRBD1. This CDR3 has 14 residues. CDR1 and CDR2 from the germline V gene are MDHEN and SYDVKM. Germline trimming cut 6 bases from V and 7 bases from J; bases unmatched to any gene: 12. The CDR3 DNA reads as TGTGCCAGCAGAGCGACAGGGACAAGCAGTGAGCAGTACTTC. Encoded protein: CASRATGTSSEQYF.